Reported below is one TCR beta chain. This sample was taken from a study of blood T cell repertoires in COVID-19. Study context: Samples of COVID-19 (acute and convalescent) were obtained from the United States, Italy and Spain. In each case, the material was cDNA or gDNA derived from T cells, B-cell-depleted T cells, or PBMCs.

The authors' processing: Amplified reference gene primers provided the basis for estimating nucleated cell counts. Clones were read by immunoSEQ multiplex PCR, and TCRdb kept only the in-frame ones, dropping some. The DNA was the basis for D and trimming; V, J and clone size are from that table. The sample consists of around 300,000 clones, about nine tenths of them appearing once. The sequenced sample was peripheral blood. This clonotype originated in a woman between 35 and 50 years old who had recovered from COVID-19.

CDR3 in amino acids: CASSFQGSGGEQYF. The CDR3 region has the DNA TGTGCCAGCAGTTTCCAAGGAAGCGGTGGCGAGCAGTACTTC. This chain connects TRBV28 to TRBJ2-7; TRBD2 might be the D (5 bases). The CDR3 length is 14 residues. Germline V gene lookup returns CDR1 MDHEN and CDR2 SYDVKM. V was clipped by 3 bases and J by 6 bases, with 15 bases between them. Drawing the rest from reference TRBV28 and TRBJ2-7, the complete variable domain is DVKVTQSSRYLVKRTGEKVFLECVQDMDHENMFWYRQDPGLGLRLIYFSYDVKMKEKGDIPEGYSVSREKKERFSLILESASTNQTSMYLCASSFQGSGGEQYFGPGTRLTVT.